A selection of T cell receptor beta chains follows, all from one sample in a study of blood T cells in healthy people across ages. From the 5' RACE reads, TCRdb called clonotypes with MiXCR, one entry per CDR3 protein. The sample carries about 970,000 distinct CDR3 sequences, roughly half recorded once. The sequenced sample was blood. Receptors were obtained from a woman in her sixties or seventies in good health. The CDR3 runs from the conserved cysteine through the conserved F or W. Fields, in order: clone size, J gene, V gene, CDR3 protein. Expanded clones are given a class, and other clones once, few, many or no size at all.

clone_size: .
j_call: TRBJ2-7
v_call: TRBV9
cdr3_aa: CASSVGTGLSYEQYF

clone_size: .
j_call: TRBJ2-4
v_call: TRBV13
cdr3_aa: CASSQGGPDIQYF

clone_size: .
j_call: TRBJ1-2
v_call: TRBV25-1
cdr3_aa: CASSRGRGGYTF

clone_size: .
j_call: TRBJ1-3
v_call: TRBV12-3/TRBV12-4
cdr3_aa: CASRDRGFGNTVYF

clone_size: .
j_call: TRBJ1-4
v_call: TRBV7-2
cdr3_aa: CASSPDRGRGEKLFF

clone_size: few
j_call: TRBJ2-1
v_call: TRBV6-2/TRBV6-3
cdr3_aa: CASSYSRSRLAVYNEQFF

clone_size: .
j_call: TRBJ1-2
v_call: TRBV4-2
cdr3_aa: CASSQEGSSPGYTF

clone_size: .
j_call: .
v_call: TRBV11-2
cdr3_aa: CASSTYKGSSYEQYF

clone_size: few
j_call: TRBJ1-2
v_call: TRBV4-2
cdr3_aa: CASSKGLNYGYTF

clone_size: .
j_call: TRBJ2-3
v_call: TRBV4-1
cdr3_aa: CASSQPGTGWNTQYF

clone_size: .
j_call: TRBJ2-1
v_call: TRBV7-8
cdr3_aa: CASSLQWSSYNEQFF

clone_size: once
j_call: TRBJ1-4
v_call: TRBV20-1
cdr3_aa: CSAATSSINEKLFF